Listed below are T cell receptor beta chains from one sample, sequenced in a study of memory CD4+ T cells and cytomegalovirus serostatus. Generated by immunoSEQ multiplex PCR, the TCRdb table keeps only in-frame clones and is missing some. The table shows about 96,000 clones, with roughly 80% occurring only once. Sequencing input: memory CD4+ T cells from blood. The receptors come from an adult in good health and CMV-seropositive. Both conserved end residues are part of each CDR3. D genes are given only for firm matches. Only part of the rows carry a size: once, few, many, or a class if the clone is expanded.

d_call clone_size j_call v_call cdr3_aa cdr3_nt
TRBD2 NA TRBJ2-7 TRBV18 CASSLGLAGNSYEQYF TGTGCCAGCTCACTGGGACTAGCGGGAAACTCCTACGAGCAGTACTTC
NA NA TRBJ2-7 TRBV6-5 CASSRGRAYEQYF TGTGCCAGCAGTCGGGGCAGGGCCTACGAGCAGTACTTC
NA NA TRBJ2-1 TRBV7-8 CASSLDRLVSNNEQFF TGTGCCAGCAGCTTAGATCGGCTTGTTTCCAACAATGAGCAGTTCTTC
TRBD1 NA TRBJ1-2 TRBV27 CASSLGQGAFSGYTF TGTGCCAGCAGTTTAGGGCAGGGGGCTTTCTCTGGCTACACCTTC
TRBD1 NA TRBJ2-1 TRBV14 CASSRQGYEQFF TGTGCCAGCAGCCGACAGGGATATGAGCAGTTCTTC
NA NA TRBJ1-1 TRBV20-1 CSSRGTEAFF TGCAGCTCACGTGGAACTGAAGCTTTCTTT
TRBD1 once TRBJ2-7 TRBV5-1 CASRWGQGAYEQYF TGCGCCAGCAGGTGGGGACAGGGGGCTTACGAGCAGTACTTC
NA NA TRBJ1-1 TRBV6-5 CASSGGKAFF TGTGCCAGCAGTGGGGGTAAAGCTTTCTTT
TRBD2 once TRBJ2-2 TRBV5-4 CASSFPGTTTGELFF TGTGCCAGCAGCTTTCCCGGGACTACCACCGGGGAGCTGTTTTTT
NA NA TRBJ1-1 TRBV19 CASSMRPNTEAFF TGTGCCAGTAGTATGCGGCCGAACACTGAAGCTTTCTTT
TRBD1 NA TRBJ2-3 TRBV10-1 CASSAWTGGFGTDTQYF TGCGCCAGCAGTGCATGGACAGGGGGCTTCGGCACAGATACGCAGTATTTT
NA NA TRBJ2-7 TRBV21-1 CASSTRGGQGDYEQYF TGTGCCAGCAGCACCCGCGGGGGACAGGGGGACTACGAGCAGTACTTC
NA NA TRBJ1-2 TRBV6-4 CAMSGIMMGYTF TGTGCCATGTCAGGGATTATGATGGGCTACACCTTC
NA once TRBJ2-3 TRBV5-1 CASSFDSLTDTQYF TGCGCCAGCAGCTTTGACAGCCTAACAGATACGCAGTATTTT
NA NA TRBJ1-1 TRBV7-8 CASSPFGEGTEAFF TGTGCCAGCAGCCCGTTCGGGGAGGGGACTGAAGCTTTCTTT
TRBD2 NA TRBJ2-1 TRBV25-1 CASSESSGRAYEQFF TGTGCCAGCAGTGAATCAAGCGGGAGGGCCTATGAGCAGTTCTTC
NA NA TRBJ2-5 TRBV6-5 CASSYGTSGTQYF TGTGCCAGCAGTTACGGAACCTCAGGGACCCAGTACTTC
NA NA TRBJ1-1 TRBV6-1 CASSESAPDMGTEAFF TGTGCCAGCAGTGAATCCGCTCCTGACATGGGCACTGAAGCTTTCTTT
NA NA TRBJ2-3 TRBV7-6 CASSFSADTQYF TGTGCCAGCAGCTTTTCCGCAGATACGCAGTATTTT
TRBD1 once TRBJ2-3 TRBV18 CASSLSDRGDTQYF TGTGCCAGCTCACTATCGGACAGGGGTGATACGCAGTATTTT
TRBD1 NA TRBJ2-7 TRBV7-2 CASSLGGTGTYEQYF TGTGCCAGCAGCTTAGGAGGGACAGGGACCTACGAGCAGTACTTC
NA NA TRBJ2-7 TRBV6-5 CASSTRDRSYEQYF TGTGCCAGCAGTACGCGGGACCGATCCTACGAGCAGTACTTC
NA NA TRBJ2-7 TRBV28 CASSLGGAGISYEQYF TGTGCCAGCAGTTTAGGGGGGGCGGGTATCTCTTACGAGCAGTACTTC
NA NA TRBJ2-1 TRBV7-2 CASSLGQTYEQFF TGTGCCAGCAGCTTAGGGCAGACGTATGAGCAGTTCTTC
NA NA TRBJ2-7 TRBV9 CASSGTQPYEQYF TGTGCCAGCAGCGGAACTCAGCCCTACGAGCAGTACTTC
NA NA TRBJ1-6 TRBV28 CASHTGRNSPLHF TGTGCCAGCCACACAGGGAGAAATTCACCCCTCCACTTT
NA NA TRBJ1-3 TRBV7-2 CASSSGIGDTIYF TGTGCCAGCAGCTCCGGAATCGGGGACACCATATATTTT
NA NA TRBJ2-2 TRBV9 CASETLANTGELFF TGTGCCAGCGAGACGCTCGCGAACACCGGGGAGCTGTTTTTT
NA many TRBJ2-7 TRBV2 CASLFFGTSLREQYF TGTGCCAGCCTGTTCTTCGGGACTTCCCTTCGCGAGCAGTACTTC
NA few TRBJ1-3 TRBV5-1 CASAKGVTGNTIYF TGCGCCAGCGCTAAGGGGGTCACTGGAAACACCATATATTTT
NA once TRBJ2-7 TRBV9 CASSPKAGGSGSYEQYF TGTGCCAGCAGCCCCAAAGCTGGAGGTAGCGGCTCCTACGAGCAGTACTTC
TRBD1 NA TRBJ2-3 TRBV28 CASCGQGTDTQYF TGTGCCAGCTGCGGACAGGGGACAGATACGCAGTATTTT
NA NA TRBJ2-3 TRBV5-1 CASSLDGDTDTQYF TGCGCCAGCAGCTTGGATGGAGACACAGATACGCAGTATTTT
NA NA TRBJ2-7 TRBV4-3 CASSQEYLARQYF TGCGCCAGCAGCCAAGAGTACCTAGCCCGACAGTACTTC
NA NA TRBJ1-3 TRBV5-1 CASRDSGNTIYF TGCGCCAGCCGCGACTCTGGAAACACCATATATTTT
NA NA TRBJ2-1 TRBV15 CATSRRGQNEQFF TGTGCCACCAGCAGACGAGGACAGAATGAGCAGTTCTTC
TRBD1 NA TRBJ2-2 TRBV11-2 CASSLASGTGATGELFF TGTGCCAGCAGCTTAGCATCCGGGACAGGGGCCACCGGGGAGCTGTTTTTT
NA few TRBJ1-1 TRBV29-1 CSVEDRGRLGAFF TGCAGCGTTGAAGATAGGGGAAGGTTGGGAGCTTTCTTT
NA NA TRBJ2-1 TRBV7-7 CASSLEPYNEQFF TGTGCTAGCAGCTTAGAACCCTACAATGAGCAGTTCTTC
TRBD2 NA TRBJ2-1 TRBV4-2 CASSQVAGGNYNEQFF TGTGCCAGCAGCCAAGTGGCGGGAGGTAACTACAATGAGCAGTTCTTC
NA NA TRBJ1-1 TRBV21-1 CASQRRTGGRTEAFF TGTGCCAGCCAAAGAAGGACAGGGGGCAGGACTGAAGCTTTCTTT
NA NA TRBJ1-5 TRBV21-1 CASSKTFILNQPQHF TGTGCCAGCAGCAAGACCTTTATTCTAAATCAGCCCCAGCATTTT
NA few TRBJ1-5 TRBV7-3 CASSPNGNQPQHF TGTGCCAGCAGCCCCAATGGGAATCAGCCCCAGCATTTT
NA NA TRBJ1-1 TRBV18 CASSPRTGVNTEAFF TGTGCCAGCTCACCACGTACGGGCGTGAACACTGAAGCTTTCTTT